In its sample, the clone carrying this T cell receptor beta chain was seen once. This CDR3 contains 15 residues. Deletions cut 1 base from V and 1 base from J, with 9 bases between. CDR1 is SGHNT, CDR2 YENEEA, per germline. The data were obtained in a study of blood T cell repertoires in COVID-19. Authors' processing steps: Reference gene primer amplification gave nucleated cell count estimates. The assay was immunoSEQ multiplex PCR, and TCRdb's table has in-frame clones only and misses some. Clonal size and the V and J genes are those of that table, whereas D and trimming came from the DNA. In the table there are a few hundred thousand clones, roughly 90% of which are singletons.

The chain links TRBV11-3 to TRBJ2-3; TRBD2 is a possible D gene (5 bases). This TCR derives from a woman aged 25 to 45 with COVID-19, enrolled during active disease. Sequencing input: peripheral blood. CDR3 DNA: TGTGCCAGCAGCTTAGGTCTAGCCCGCACAGATACGCAGTATTTT. As protein: CASSLGLARTDTQYF.